Listed below are T cell receptor beta chains from one sample, sequenced in a study of blood T cell repertoires in COVID-19. Some clones are missing from TCRdb's copy, which holds only in-frame ones; the method was immunoSEQ multiplex PCR. The sample has 300,000 to 400,000 clones, around 86% seen once; the top ten hold around 4%. Sequenced input: PBMCs or T cells enriched from blood (not recorded which). Receptor source: a woman between 40 and 55 years old with acute COVID-19. Each CDR3 is given with its conserved first and last residue. The D gene is left open where the match is weak. Some rows mark clone size as missing; the rest say once, few, many or name a class of expanded clone.

j_call clone_size v_call d_call cdr3_aa cdr3_nt
TRBJ1-3 - TRBV5-6 - CASREGTRSGNTIYF TGTGCCAGCAGGGAGGGGACGCGGTCGGGAAACACCATATATTTT
TRBJ1-1 - TRBV13 TRBD1 CASSPLTGGIIMNTEAFF TGTGCCAGCAGCCCCCTCACAGGGGGAATCATCATGAACACTGAAGCTTTCTTT
TRBJ2-6 - TRBV19 - CASSAYSSGANVLTF TGTGCCAGTAGCGCATATAGCTCTGGGGCCAACGTCCTGACTTTC
TRBJ1-5 - TRBV5-8 TRBD1 CASSLEGTVNQPQHF TGTGCCAGCAGCTTGGAAGGGACAGTTAATCAGCCCCAGCATTTT
TRBJ1-6 - TRBV28 - CASSRGGSYNSPLHF TGTGCCAGCAGCCGGGGAGGGTCCTATAATTCACCCCTCCACTTT
TRBJ2-1 - TRBV27 TRBD2 CASSSYYRTTSGSVYEQFF TGTGCCAGCAGTTCATATTACCGCACGACTAGCGGGAGTGTCTATGAGCAGTTCTTC
TRBJ1-6 - TRBV15 - CATEEVRTGGNSPLHF TGTGCCACCGAGGAGGTCCGAACGGGCGGCAATTCACCCCTCCACTTT
TRBJ2-7 - TRBV6-6 TRBD1 CASSSDRGRRYEQYF TGTGCCAGCAGTTCGGACAGGGGGCGTCGGTACGAGCAGTACTTC
TRBJ2-1 - TRBV19 TRBD1 CASRKGQGLNEQFF TGTGCCAGTAGGAAGGGACAGGGGTTAAATGAGCAGTTCTTC
TRBJ1-1 - TRBV6-1 - CASSEGGWGLNTEAFF TGTGCCAGCAGTGAAGGTGGATGGGGGCTGAACACTGAAGCTTTCTTT
TRBJ2-1 - TRBV5-6 TRBD2 CASSLRGGAYNEQFF TGTGCCAGCAGCTTGCGGGGGGGCGCCTACAATGAGCAGTTCTTC
TRBJ2-6 once TRBV4-3 - CASSQFGSSGANVLTF TGCGCCAGCAGCCAATTTGGGAGCTCTGGGGCCAACGTCCTGACTTTC
TRBJ2-2 few TRBV7-2 TRBD1 CASSPGTGFNTGELFF TGTGCCAGCAGCCCTGGGACAGGGTTTAACACCGGGGAGCTGTTTTTT
TRBJ1-2 - TRBV3-1/TRBV3-2 - CASSSDRNYGYTF TGTGCCAGCAGCTCCGACAGGAACTATGGCTACACCTTC
TRBJ2-1 - TRBV7-9 - CASSLVRWGRSIHEQFF TGTGCCAGCAGCTTAGTGCGGTGGGGGCGGAGTATCCATGAGCAGTTCTTC
TRBJ1-2 - TRBV18 TRBD1 CASSPGTGEYGYTF TGTGCCAGCTCACCCGGGACAGGGGAGTATGGCTACACCTTC
TRBJ1-1 - TRBV6-2/TRBV6-3 TRBD1 CASSFGGQGFVTEAFF TGTGCCAGCAGTTTTGGGGGACAGGGGTTCGTCACTGAAGCTTTCTTT
TRBJ2-1 - TRBV19 TRBD1 CASSIEGQVYNEQFF TGTGCCAGTAGTATAGAGGGACAGGTTTACAATGAGCAGTTCTTC
TRBJ1-2 few TRBV19 TRBD1 CASNPGGYVGYTF TGTGCCAGTAATCCAGGGGGTTACGTTGGCTACACCTTC
TRBJ1-2 - TRBV6-2/TRBV6-3 - CASSYSDNYGYTF TGTGCCAGCAGTTATTCAGATAACTATGGCTACACCTTC
TRBJ2-1 - TRBV27 TRBD2 CASSSFRLATSYNEQFF TGTGCCAGCAGTTCTTTTCGACTAGCTACCTCCTACAATGAGCAGTTCTTC
TRBJ1-2 once TRBV19 - CASSQGYGYTF TGTGCCAGTAGTCAGGGATACGGCTACACCTTC
TRBJ1-5 few TRBV4-3 TRBD1 CASSQDRSSAGGSQPQHF TGCGCCAGCAGCCAAGATCGATCCTCCGCAGGGGGTTCTCAGCCCCAGCATTTT
TRBJ1-2 - TRBV4-1 - CASSQNRGVDRNYGYTF TGCGCCAGCAGCCAAAATCGGGGTGTGGATCGGAACTATGGCTACACCTTC